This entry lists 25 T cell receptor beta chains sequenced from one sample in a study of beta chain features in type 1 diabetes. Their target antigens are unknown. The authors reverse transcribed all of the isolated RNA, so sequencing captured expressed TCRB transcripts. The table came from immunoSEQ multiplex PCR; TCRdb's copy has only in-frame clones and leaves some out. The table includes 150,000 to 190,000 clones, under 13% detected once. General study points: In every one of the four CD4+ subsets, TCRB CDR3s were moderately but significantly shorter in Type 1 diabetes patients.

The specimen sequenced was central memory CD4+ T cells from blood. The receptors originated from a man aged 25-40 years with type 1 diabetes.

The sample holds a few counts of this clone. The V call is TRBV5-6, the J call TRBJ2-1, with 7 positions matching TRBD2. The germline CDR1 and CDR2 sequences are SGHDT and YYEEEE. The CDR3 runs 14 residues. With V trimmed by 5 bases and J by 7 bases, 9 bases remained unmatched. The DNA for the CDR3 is TGTGCCAGCAGTAGGTCGGGAGGCACGAATGAGCAGTTCTTC. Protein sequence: CASSRSGGTNEQFF.

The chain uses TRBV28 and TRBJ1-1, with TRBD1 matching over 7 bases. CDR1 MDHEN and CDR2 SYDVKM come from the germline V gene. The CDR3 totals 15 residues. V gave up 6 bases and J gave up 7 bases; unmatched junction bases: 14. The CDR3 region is CASSLTAGTVVEAFF. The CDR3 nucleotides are TGTGCCAGCAGCCTTACCGCCGGGACAGTTGTTGAAGCTTTCTTT.

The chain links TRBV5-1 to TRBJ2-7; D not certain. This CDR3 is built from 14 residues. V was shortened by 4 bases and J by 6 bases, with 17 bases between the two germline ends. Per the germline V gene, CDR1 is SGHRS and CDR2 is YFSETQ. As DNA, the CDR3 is TGCGCCAGCAGCCCGTCACCCACTGGGCGCGAGCAGTACTTC. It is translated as CASSPSPTGREQYF.

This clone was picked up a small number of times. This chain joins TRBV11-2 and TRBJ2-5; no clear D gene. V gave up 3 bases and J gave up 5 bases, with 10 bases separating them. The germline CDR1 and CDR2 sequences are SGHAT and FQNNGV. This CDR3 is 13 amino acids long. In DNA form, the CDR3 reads TGTGCCAGCAGCTTGGGCCTACCGGAGACCCAGTACTTC. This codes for CASSLGLPETQYF.

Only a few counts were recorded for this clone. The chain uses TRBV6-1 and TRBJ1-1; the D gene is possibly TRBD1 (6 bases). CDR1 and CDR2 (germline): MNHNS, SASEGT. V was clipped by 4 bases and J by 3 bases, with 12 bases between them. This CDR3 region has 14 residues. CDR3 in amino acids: CASSGRTADTEAFF. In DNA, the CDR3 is TGTGCCAGCAGTGGTAGGACAGCGGACACTGAAGCTTTCTTT.

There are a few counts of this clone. CDR3 amino acids: CASSPPSGISPDTQYF. In nucleotides, the CDR3 is TGTGCCAGTAGCCCTCCCAGCGGGATCTCTCCAGATACGCAGTATTTT. The V call is TRBV19, the J call TRBJ2-3, with 7 bases fitting TRBD2. The V segment lost 6 bases and the J segment 4 bases; nucleotides outside the gene matches: 13. Germline lookup yields CDR1 LNHDA and CDR2 SQIVND (reference sequence). This CDR3 region has 16 residues.

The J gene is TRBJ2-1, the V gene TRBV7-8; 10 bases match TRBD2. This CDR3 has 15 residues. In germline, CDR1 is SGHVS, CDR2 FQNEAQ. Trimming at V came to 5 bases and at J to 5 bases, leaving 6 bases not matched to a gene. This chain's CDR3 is CASSPWTSGNNEQFF. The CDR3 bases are TGTGCCAGCAGCCCCTGGACTAGCGGAAACAATGAGCAGTTCTTC.

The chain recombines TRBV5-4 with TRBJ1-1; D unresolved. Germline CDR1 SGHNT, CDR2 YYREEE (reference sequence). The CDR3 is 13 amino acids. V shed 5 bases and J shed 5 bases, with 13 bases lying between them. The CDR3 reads CASSREGRTEAFF. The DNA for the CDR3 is TGTGCCAGCAGTCGAGAGGGCAGGACTGAAGCTTTCTTT.

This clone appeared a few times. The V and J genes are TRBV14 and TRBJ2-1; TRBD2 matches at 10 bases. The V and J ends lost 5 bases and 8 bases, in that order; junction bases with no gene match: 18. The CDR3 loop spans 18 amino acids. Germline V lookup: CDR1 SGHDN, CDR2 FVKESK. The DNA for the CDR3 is TGTGCCAGCAGCTCACCGTTCCCCCTAGCGGGGGTGGTCGATGAGCAGTTCTTC. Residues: CASSSPFPLAGVVDEQFF.

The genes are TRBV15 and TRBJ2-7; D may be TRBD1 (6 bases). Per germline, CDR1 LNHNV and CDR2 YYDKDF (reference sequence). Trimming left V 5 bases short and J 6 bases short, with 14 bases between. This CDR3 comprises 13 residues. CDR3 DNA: TGTGCCACCAGCGTGTTAGGGGGAAGCGAGCAGTACTTC. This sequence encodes CATSVLGGSEQYF.

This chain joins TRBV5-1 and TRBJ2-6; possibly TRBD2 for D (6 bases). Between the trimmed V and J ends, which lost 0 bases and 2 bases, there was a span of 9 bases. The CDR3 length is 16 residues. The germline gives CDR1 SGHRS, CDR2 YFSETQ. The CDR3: CASSLGRGTGANVLTF. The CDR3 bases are TGCGCCAGCAGCTTGGGGAGGGGAACTGGGGCCAACGTCCTGACTTTC.

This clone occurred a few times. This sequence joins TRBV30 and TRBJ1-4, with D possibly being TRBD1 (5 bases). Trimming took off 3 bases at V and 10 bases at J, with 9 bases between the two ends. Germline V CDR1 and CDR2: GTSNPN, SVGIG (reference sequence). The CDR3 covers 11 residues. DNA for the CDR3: TGTGCCTGGAGCCGGGGGGGAAAACTGTTTTTT. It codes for CAWSRGGKLFF.

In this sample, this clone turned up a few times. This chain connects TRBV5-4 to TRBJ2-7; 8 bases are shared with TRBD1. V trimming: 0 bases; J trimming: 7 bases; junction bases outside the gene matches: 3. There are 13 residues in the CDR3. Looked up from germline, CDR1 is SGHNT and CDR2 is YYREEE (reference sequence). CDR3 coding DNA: TGTGCCAGCAGCTTGGATACAGGGGGAGAGCAGTACTTC. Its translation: CASSLDTGGEQYF.

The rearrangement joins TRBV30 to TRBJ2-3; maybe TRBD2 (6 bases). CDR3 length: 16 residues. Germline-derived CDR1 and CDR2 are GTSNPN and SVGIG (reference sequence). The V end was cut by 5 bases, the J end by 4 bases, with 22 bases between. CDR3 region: CAWYRYSAGRPDTQYF. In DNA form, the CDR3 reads TGTGCCTGGTACCGGTACTCAGCGGGTAGGCCAGATACGCAGTATTTT.

The CDR3 nucleotides read TGTGCCAGCAGCTCCCCGGGACAGGGGAACTATGGCTACACCTTC. Translating gives CASSSPGQGNYGYTF. The V and J genes are TRBV11-2 and TRBJ1-2; 10 bases align to TRBD1. Germline values: CDR1 SGHAT, CDR2 FQNNGV. Trimming at V came to 4 bases and at J to 2 bases, leaving 4 bases not matched to a gene. The length of the CDR3 is 15 residues. Supplemented by reference TRBV11-2 and TRBJ1-2, the full variable domain reads EAGVAQSPRYKIIEKRQSVAFWCNPISGHATLYWYQQILGQGPKLLIQFQNNGVVDDSQLPKDRFSAERLKGVDSTLKIQPAKLEDSAVYLCASSSPGQGNYGYTFGSGTRLTVV.

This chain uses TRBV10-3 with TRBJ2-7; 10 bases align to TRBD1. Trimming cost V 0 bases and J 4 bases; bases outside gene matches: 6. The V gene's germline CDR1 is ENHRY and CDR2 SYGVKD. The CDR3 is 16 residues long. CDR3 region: CAISESGTGARYEQYF. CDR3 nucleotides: TGTGCCATCAGTGAGTCCGGGACAGGGGCCCGATACGAGCAGTACTTC.

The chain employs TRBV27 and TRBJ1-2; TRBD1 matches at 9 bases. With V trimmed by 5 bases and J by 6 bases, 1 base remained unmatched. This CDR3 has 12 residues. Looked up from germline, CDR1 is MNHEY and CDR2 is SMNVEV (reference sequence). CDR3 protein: CASSRQGDGYTF. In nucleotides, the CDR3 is TGTGCCAGCAGTAGACAGGGGGATGGCTACACCTTC.

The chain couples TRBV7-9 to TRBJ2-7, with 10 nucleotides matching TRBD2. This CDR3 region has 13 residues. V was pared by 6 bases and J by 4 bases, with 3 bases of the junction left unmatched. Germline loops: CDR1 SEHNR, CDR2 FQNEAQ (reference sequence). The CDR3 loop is CASRASGSYEQYF. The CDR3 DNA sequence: TGTGCCAGCAGAGCTAGCGGGAGTTACGAGCAGTACTTC.

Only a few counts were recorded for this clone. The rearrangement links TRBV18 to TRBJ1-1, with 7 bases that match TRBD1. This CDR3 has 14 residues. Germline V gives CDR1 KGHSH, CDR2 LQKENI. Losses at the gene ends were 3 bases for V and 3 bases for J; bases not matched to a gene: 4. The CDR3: CASSPSGTDTEAFF. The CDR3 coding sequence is TGTGCCAGCTCACCTTCCGGGACAGACACTGAAGCTTTCTTT.

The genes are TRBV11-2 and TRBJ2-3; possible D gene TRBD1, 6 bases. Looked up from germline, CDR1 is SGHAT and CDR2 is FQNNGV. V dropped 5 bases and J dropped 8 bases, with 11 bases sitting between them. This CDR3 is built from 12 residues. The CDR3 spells CASSPQGRTQYF. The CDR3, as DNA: TGTGCCAGCAGCCCACAGGGTCGTACGCAGTATTTT.

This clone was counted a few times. DNA for the CDR3: TGCGCCAGCAGCCTCCTAAGTTGGGGAGCTCGACCGGCGAATGAGCAGTTCTTC. Translating it yields CASSLLSWGARPANEQFF. This rearrangement joins TRBV4-1 to TRBJ2-1; tentative D call: TRBD2 (5 bases). CDR1 is MGHRA, CDR2 YSYEKL, per germline. The CDR3 runs 18 residues. Trimming removed 4 bases at V and 7 bases at J, with 26 bases between.

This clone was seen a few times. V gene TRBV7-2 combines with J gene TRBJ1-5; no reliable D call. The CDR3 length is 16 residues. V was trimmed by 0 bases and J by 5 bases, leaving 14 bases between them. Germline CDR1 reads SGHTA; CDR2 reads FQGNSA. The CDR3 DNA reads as TGTGCCAGCAGCTTAGCCTCGTCGGGAGGGCATCAGCCCCAGCATTTT. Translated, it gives CASSLASSGGHQPQHF.

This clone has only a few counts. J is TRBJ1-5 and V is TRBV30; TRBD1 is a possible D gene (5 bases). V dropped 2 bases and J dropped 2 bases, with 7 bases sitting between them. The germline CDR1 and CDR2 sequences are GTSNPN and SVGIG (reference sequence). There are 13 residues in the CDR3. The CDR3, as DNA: TGTGCCTGGAGTATAGGGGGCAATCAGCCCCAGCATTTT. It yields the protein CAWSIGGNQPQHF.

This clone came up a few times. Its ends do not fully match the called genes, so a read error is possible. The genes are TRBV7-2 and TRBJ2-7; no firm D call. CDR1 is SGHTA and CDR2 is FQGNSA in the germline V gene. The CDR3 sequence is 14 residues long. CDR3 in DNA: TGTGCCAGCAGCTTAGATTCCACTACCCCCTATAAGAACTTC. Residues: CASSLDSTTPYKNF.

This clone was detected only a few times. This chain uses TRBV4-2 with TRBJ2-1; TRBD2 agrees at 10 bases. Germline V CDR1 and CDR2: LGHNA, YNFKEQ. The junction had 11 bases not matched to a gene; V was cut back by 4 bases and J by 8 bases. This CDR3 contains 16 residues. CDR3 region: CASSLAPAGGLDEQFF. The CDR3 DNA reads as TGTGCCAGCAGCCTCGCCCCAGCGGGAGGGCTCGATGAGCAGTTCTTC.